This entry is about one T cell receptor beta chain. Antigen unknown. The sample is drawn from a study of CD8+CD57+ T cells in acquired aplastic anemia. Turning to the study itself: Sorted CD4+ and CD8+ cells yielded about 3.1 ug of DNA on average.

Trimming cost V 3 bases and J 4 bases; bases outside gene matches: 4. The germline V gene has CDR1 DFQATT and CDR2 SNEGSKA (reference sequence). CDR3 size: 15 residues. Patients sequenced had flow cytometry evidence of CD8+CD57+ cell expansion. Severe acquired aplastic anemia was present in every patient. Patient blood was sampled before any therapy had been received. Study conclusions and caveats: In common between the patients and the controls were approximately 28 CD8+ CDR3 sequences.

TCR beta VDJ combinations and CDR3 sequences were profiled from genomic DNA. TCRdb redid the calling of the reads with MiXCR, one entry per CDR3 protein. The sample holds 150,000 to 200,000 distinct CDR3 sequences, around 48% seen once. Sequenced input: sorted CD4+, CD8+, or CD8+CD57+ T cells (not recorded which) from PBMCs. This chain links TRBV20-1 with TRBJ2-5; 14 bases agree with TRBD2. This receptor was identified in a human donor with aplastic anemia. The CDR3 region is CSARGLAGEGETQYF. The CDR3 DNA reads TGCAGTGCTAGGGGACTAGCGGGAGAGGGAGAGACCCAGTACTTC.